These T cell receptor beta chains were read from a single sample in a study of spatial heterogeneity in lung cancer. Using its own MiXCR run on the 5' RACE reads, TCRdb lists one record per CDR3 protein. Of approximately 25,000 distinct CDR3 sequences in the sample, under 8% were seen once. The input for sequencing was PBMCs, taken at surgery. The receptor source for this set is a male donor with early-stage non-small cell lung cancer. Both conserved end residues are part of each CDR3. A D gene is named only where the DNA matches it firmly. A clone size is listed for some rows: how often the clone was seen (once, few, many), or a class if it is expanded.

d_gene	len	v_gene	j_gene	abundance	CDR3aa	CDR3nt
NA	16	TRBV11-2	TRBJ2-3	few	CASSLLSDPSTDTQYF	TGTGCCAGCAGCTTATTATCCGACCCAAGCACAGATACGCAGTATTTT
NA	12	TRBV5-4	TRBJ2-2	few	CASRLNTGELFF	TGTGCCAGCAGACTCAACACCGGGGAGCTGTTTTTT
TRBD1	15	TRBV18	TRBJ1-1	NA	CASSPSQGAVTEAFF	TGTGCCAGCTCACCATCCCAGGGGGCGGTGACTGAAGCTTTCTTT
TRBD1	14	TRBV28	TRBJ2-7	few	CASSSRDRAHEQYF	TGTGCCAGCAGTTCCCGGGACAGGGCCCACGAGCAGTACTTC
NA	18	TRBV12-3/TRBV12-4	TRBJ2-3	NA	CASSSITYRQISTDTQYF	TGTGCCAGCAGTTCTATAACCTACAGGCAAATAAGCACAGATACGCAGTATTTT
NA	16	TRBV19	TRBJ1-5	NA	CASSIALGPGNQPQHF	TGTGCCAGTAGTATAGCGTTAGGGCCAGGGAATCAGCCCCAGCATTTT
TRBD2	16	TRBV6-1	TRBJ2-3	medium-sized	CASSVGAGGTTDTQYF	TGTGCCAGCAGTGTCGGAGCGGGAGGAACCACAGATACGCAGTATTTT
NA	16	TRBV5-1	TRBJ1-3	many	CASSLEGPRRGNTIYF	TGCGCCAGCAGCTTGGAGGGACCCAGAAGGGGAAACACCATATATTTT
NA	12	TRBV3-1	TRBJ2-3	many	CARQRNTDTQYF	TGTGCCAGACAACGAAACACAGATACGCAGTATTTT
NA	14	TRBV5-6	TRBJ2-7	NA	CASSLAPSDYGQYF	TGTGCCAGCAGCTTGGCCCCCTCGGACTACGGGCAGTACTTC
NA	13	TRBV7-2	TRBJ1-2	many	CASSIRVGYGYTF	TGTGCCAGCAGCATCAGGGTGGGCTATGGCTACACCTTC
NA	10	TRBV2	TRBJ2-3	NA	CASSRATQYF	TGTGCCAGCAGCCGGGCTACGCAGTATTTT
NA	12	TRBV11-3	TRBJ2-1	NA	CASSSWVNEQFF	TGTGCCAGCAGCTCTTGGGTCAATGAGCAGTTCTTC
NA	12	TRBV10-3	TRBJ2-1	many	CAISEVGDEQFF	TGTGCCATCAGTGAAGTCGGGGATGAGCAGTTCTTC
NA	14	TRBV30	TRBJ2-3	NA	CAWSNSGVTDTQYF	TGTGCCTGGAGTAATTCAGGGGTCACAGATACGCAGTATTTT
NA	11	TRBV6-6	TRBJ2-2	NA	CASRSTGELFF	TGTGCCAGCAGAAGCACCGGGGAGCTGTTTTTT
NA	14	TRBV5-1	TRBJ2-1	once	CASSRRDKYNEQFF	TGCGCCAGCAGCCGGCGGGACAAATACAATGAGCAGTTCTTC
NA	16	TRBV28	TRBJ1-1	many	CASSLYRDITNTEAFF	TGTGCCAGCAGTTTATACCGGGACATCACGAACACTGAAGCTTTCTTT
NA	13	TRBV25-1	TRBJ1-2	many	CASRPTGILGYTF	TGTGCCAGCAGACCGACAGGAATTCTTGGCTACACCTTC
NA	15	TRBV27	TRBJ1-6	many	CASSLLWGSSSPLHF	TGTGCCAGCAGTTTATTATGGGGTTCGAGTTCACCCCTCCACTTT
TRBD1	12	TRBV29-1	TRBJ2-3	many	CSAGQVPDTQYF	TGCAGCGCCGGACAGGTACCAGATACGCAGTATTTT
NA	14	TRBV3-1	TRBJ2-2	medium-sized	CASSHRAGTGELFF	TGTGCCAGCAGCCATAGAGCGGGCACCGGGGAGCTGTTTTTT
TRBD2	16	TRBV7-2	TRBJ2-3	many	CASSLGLAGYGDTQYF	TGTGCCAGCAGCCTAGGACTAGCGGGATATGGAGATACGCAGTATTTT
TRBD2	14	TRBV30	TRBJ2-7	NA	CAWETGSGRNEQYF	TGTGCCTGGGAGACTGGGAGCGGGAGGAACGAGCAGTACTTC
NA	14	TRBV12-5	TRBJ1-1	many	CASGLGGGNTEAFF	TGTGCTAGTGGTTTGGGTGGGGGCAACACTGAAGCTTTCTTT
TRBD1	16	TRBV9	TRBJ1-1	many	CASSAPLGQAGTEAFF	TGTGCCAGCAGCGCGCCCCTCGGACAGGCGGGTACTGAAGCTTTCTTT
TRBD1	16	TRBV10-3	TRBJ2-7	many	CAISDWVGTGIHEQYF	TGTGCCATCAGTGATTGGGTGGGGACAGGGATCCACGAGCAGTACTTC
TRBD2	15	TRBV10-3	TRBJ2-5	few	CAISEQGTIKETQYF	TGTGCCATCAGTGAGCAAGGGACTATAAAAGAGACCCAGTACTTC
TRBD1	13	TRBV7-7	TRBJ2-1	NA	CASSRDRANEQFF	TGTGCTAGCAGCCGGGACAGGGCCAATGAGCAGTTCTTC
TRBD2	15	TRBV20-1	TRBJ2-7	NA	CSAKSAGGPSYEQYF	TGCAGTGCTAAGTCTGCGGGAGGCCCCTCCTACGAGCAGTACTTC
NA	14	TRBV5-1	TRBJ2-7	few	CASTQGRSGYEQYF	TGCGCCAGCACTCAGGGCCGGTCGGGGTACGAGCAGTACTTC
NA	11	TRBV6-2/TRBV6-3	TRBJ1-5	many	CASSQPGTQHF	TGTGCCAGCAGCCAGCCAGGGACCCAGCATTTT
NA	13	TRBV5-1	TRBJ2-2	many	CASSLDGTGELFF	TGCGCCAGCAGCTTGGACGGCACCGGGGAGCTGTTTTTT
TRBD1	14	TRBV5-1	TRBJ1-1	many	CASSSRTGESEAFF	TGCGCCAGCAGCTCAAGGACAGGGGAAAGTGAAGCTTTCTTT
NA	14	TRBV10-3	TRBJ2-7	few	CAISVVGINYEQYF	TGTGCCATCAGTGTCGTGGGGATCAACTACGAGCAGTACTTC
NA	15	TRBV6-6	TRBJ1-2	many	CASSARNREKYGYTF	TGTGCCAGCAGTGCTCGGAACAGGGAGAAGTATGGCTACACCTTC
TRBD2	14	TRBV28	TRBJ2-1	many	CASTRGGLNNEQFF	TGTGCCAGCACTCGCGGGGGGCTCAACAATGAGCAGTTCTTC
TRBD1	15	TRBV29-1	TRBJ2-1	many	CSVARGTGSTNEQFF	TGCAGCGTTGCTAGGGGGACAGGTTCGACCAATGAGCAGTTCTTC
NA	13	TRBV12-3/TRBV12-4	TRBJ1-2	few	CASSLRQKLGYTF	TGTGCCAGCAGTTTACGGCAAAAACTCGGCTACACCTTC
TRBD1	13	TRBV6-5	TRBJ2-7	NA	CASNDRDSNEQYF	TGTGCCAGCAACGACAGGGACAGCAACGAGCAGTACTTC
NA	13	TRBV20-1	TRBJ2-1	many	CSEPLKEDNEQFF	TGCAGTGAGCCCCTGAAGGAGGACAATGAGCAGTTCTTC
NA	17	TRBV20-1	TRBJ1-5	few	CSAREGGRPLGNQPQHF	TGCAGTGCTAGAGAGGGGGGGCGCCCCTTGGGCAATCAGCCCCAGCATTTT
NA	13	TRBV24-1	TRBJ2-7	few	CATSDESSYEQYF	TGTGCCACCAGTGACGAGTCCTCCTACGAGCAGTACTTC
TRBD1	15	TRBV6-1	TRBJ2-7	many	CASRVGQLDHYEQYF	TGTGCCAGCAGGGTGGGACAGTTGGACCACTACGAGCAGTACTTC
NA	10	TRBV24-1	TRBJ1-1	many	CATRRPEAFF	TGTGCCACCCGCCGCCCTGAAGCTTTCTTT
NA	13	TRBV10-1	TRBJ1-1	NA	CASRSFRRIKAFF	TGCGCCAGCAGATCCTTCCGCAGGATCAAAGCTTTCTTT
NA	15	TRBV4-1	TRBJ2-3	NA	CASSQEKAPTDTQYF	TGCGCCAGCAGCCAAGAGAAGGCCCCCACAGATACGCAGTATTTT
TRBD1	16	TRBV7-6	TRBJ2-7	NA	CASSRSGQGARYEQYF	TGTGCCAGCAGCCGTTCCGGACAGGGGGCTAGGTACGAGCAGTACTTC
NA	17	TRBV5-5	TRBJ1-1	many	CASSLGFSGTVNTEAFF	TGTGCCAGCAGCTTGGGATTCTCCGGGACGGTGAACACTGAAGCTTTCTTT
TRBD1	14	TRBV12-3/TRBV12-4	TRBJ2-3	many	CASSGTGSTDTQYF	TGTGCCAGCAGCGGGACAGGGTCCACAGATACGCAGTATTTT
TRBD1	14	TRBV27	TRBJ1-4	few	CASRGQGRGEKLFF	TGTGCCAGCAGGGGACAGGGAAGAGGTGAAAAACTGTTTTTT
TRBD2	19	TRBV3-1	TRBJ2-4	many	CASSQEFPRSGRDKNIQYF	TGTGCCAGCAGCCAAGAATTTCCGAGGAGCGGGAGGGATAAAAACATTCAGTACTTC
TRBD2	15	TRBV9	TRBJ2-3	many	CASSTIAGTTDTQYF	TGTGCCAGCAGCACAATAGCGGGAACCACAGATACGCAGTATTTT
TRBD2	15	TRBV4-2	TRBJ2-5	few	CASSQERGIQETQYF	TGTGCCAGCAGCCAAGAGCGGGGGATCCAAGAGACCCAGTACTTC
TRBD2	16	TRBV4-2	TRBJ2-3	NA	CASSQVGGGAADTQYF	TGTGCCAGCAGCCAAGTCGGCGGGGGGGCCGCAGATACGCAGTATTTT
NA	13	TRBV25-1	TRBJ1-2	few	CASSGGANYGYTF	TGTGCCAGCAGCGGAGGGGCTAACTATGGCTACACCTTC
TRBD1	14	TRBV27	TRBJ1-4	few	CASSRDRNNEKLFF	TGTGCCAGCAGTAGGGACAGGAACAATGAAAAACTGTTTTTT
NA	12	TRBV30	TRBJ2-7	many	CAWGQTIYEQYF	TGTGCCTGGGGGCAGACTATCTACGAGCAGTACTTC
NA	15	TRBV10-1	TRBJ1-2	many	CASSGSQGKVYGYTF	TGCGCCAGCAGTGGGTCTCAGGGGAAAGTCTATGGCTACACCTTC